This T cell receptor (beta chain) appears in the sequencing data of a study of blood T cell repertoires in COVID-19. Looking at the study overall: The study drew acute and convalescent COVID-19 samples from the United States, Italy and Spain. T cells, B-cell-depleted T cells, or PBMCs provided the cDNA or gDNA that served as material.

Per the original methods: For nucleated cells, counts were estimated from reference gene primer amplification. This table comes from immunoSEQ multiplex PCR, and its TCRdb copy is limited to in-frame clones, with some not included. V and J calls and clone size are those listed in that table; D and trimming were worked out from the DNA. The sample holds some 320,000 clones, 70% to 90% seen once. Germline values: CDR1 LGHNT, CDR2 FRNRAP. V was trimmed by 2 bases and J by 7 bases, leaving 8 bases between them. The CDR3 is 12 amino acids. V gene TRBV12-5 combines with J gene TRBJ1-2; no firm D call. This receptor was taken from a human donor in a cohort sampled during active COVID-19. Sequencing was done on a sample of peripheral blood. The CDR3 DNA reads TGTGCTAGTGGTTTGTTGTCGGGTGGCTACACCTTC. Amino acid sequence: CASGLLSGGYTF.